The T cell receptor (beta chain) described here comes from a study of cytomegalovirus exposure and HLA in healthy donors. The germline V gene encodes CDR1 SEHNR and CDR2 FQNEAQ (reference sequence). There are 14 residues in the CDR3. V shed 4 bases and J 5 bases; nucleotides not matched to a gene: 2. PCR primers comprised 60 Vbeta and 13 Jbeta primers. Profiling relied on immunoSEQ multiplex PCR, and the TCRdb table lists in-frame clones only, not all of them. The repertoire holds 130,000 or so clones, with around 75% as singletons. The chain uses TRBV7-9 and TRBJ1-4; 9 nucleotides align to TRBD1. This TCR came from a man aged 35-49 years in good health and CMV-seronegative. The sequencing sample was made of PBMCs. The CDR3 is CASSSGQGNEKLFF. The DNA for the CDR3 is TGTGCCAGCAGCTCCGGACAGGGGAATGAAAAACTGTTTTTT. The entire variable domain, with the rest obtained from reference TRBV7-9 and TRBJ1-4, is as follows: DTGVSQNPRHKITKRGQNVTFRCDPISEHNRLYWYRQTLGQGPEFLTYFQNEAQLEKSRLLSDRFSAERPKGSFSTLEIQRTEQGDSAMYLCASSSGQGNEKLFFGSGTQLSVL.